The rows below give T cell receptor beta chains drawn from one sample of a study of cytomegalovirus exposure and HLA in healthy donors. Assay used: immunoSEQ multiplex PCR; TCRdb lists only in-frame clones, some missing. Among 100,000 to 150,000 clones, around 78% were seen once, and the ten largest hold around 1.9%. Sequencing was done on a sample of PBMCs. These receptors all stem from a woman in her 50s in good health and CMV-seronegative. Each CDR3 is given with its conserved first and last residue. The D gene is left open where the match is weak. Where a row states a size, it is once, few, many or the class of an expanded clone; other rows omit it.

v_gene,j_gene,abundance,d_gene,CDR3nt,CDR3aa
TRBV15,TRBJ2-2,NA,NA,TGTGCCACCAGCAGAGGTCCAACCGGGGAGCTGTTTTTT,CATSRGPTGELFF
TRBV29-1,TRBJ2-1,NA,NA,TGCAGCGCCGAACAGACAGGAAGTTCCTACAATGAGCAGTTCTTC,CSAEQTGSSYNEQFF
TRBV29-1,TRBJ2-3,NA,NA,TGCAGCGTTGAGAAGGGGGGGGCCGCAGATACGCAGTATTTT,CSVEKGGAADTQYF
TRBV13,TRBJ2-3,NA,TRBD2,TGTGCCAGCAGCCGAGCGGGAGGGAACACAGATACGCAGTATTTT,CASSRAGGNTDTQYF
TRBV20-1,TRBJ2-1,few,NA,TGCAGTGCTAGTCGGGTAGATGAGCAGTTCTTC,CSASRVDEQFF
TRBV5-6,TRBJ1-2,NA,TRBD1,TGTGCCAGCACCCGGTCGGGACAGGGATTGTTTGGCTACACCTTC,CASTRSGQGLFGYTF
TRBV7-9,TRBJ2-3,NA,NA,TGTGCCAGCAGCCGTGCGGGGCCGGGCACAGATACGCAGTATTTT,CASSRAGPGTDTQYF
TRBV4-2,TRBJ1-2,NA,NA,TGTGCCAGCAGCCAAGATCGCGGGGGGAACTATGGCTACACCTTC,CASSQDRGGNYGYTF
TRBV30,TRBJ2-7,few,TRBD1,TGTGCCTGGAGCTGGACAGGGGGCCCGATCAGCTCCTACGAGCAGTACTTC,CAWSWTGGPISSYEQYF
TRBV5-6,TRBJ1-3,few,NA,TGTGCCAGCAGCATGACATTCAGCTCTGGAAACACCATATATTTT,CASSMTFSSGNTIYF
TRBV9,TRBJ1-3,NA,NA,TGTGCCAGCAGCGTAGCCCCGTCTACCTCTGGAAACACCATATATTTT,CASSVAPSTSGNTIYF
TRBV14,TRBJ1-1,NA,NA,TGTGCCAGCAGCACCCAGGGGAACACTGAAGCTTTCTTT,CASSTQGNTEAFF
TRBV4-3,TRBJ1-1,NA,NA,TGCGCCAGCAGCCAAGATTTAGCGAACACTGAAGCTTTCTTT,CASSQDLANTEAFF
TRBV7-9,TRBJ1-5,NA,NA,TGTGCCAGCAGTCCGGGAGGCAATCAGCCCCAGCATTTT,CASSPGGNQPQHF
TRBV5-1,TRBJ1-5,NA,NA,TGCGCCAGCAGCCTTACAGGGTTAGATCAGCCCCAGCATTTT,CASSLTGLDQPQHF
TRBV18,TRBJ1-1,NA,NA,TGTGCCAGCTCACCGGGAGCCAGGACTGAAGCTTTCTTT,CASSPGARTEAFF
TRBV6-5,TRBJ1-1,NA,NA,TGTGCCAGCAGTCGCGCAGGGGAGACTGAAGCTTTCTTT,CASSRAGETEAFF
TRBV19,TRBJ2-4,NA,NA,TGTGCCAGTAGTACGGACAATTACAAAAACATTCAGTACTTC,CASSTDNYKNIQYF
TRBV29-1,TRBJ2-1,NA,TRBD2,TGCAGCGTTAGGAATTCGGGGGGGCGGGCGGGAGGAAACAATGAGCAGTTCTTC,CSVRNSGGRAGGNNEQFF
TRBV29-1,TRBJ2-5,few,TRBD2,TGCAGCGTTGTAATAGCGGGAGAAGAGACCCAGTACTTC,CSVVIAGEETQYF
TRBV10-3,TRBJ2-5,NA,NA,TGTGCCATCAGTGAGGTCAGGGGGGCCCAAGAGACCCAGTACTTC,CAISEVRGAQETQYF
TRBV9,TRBJ2-1,NA,TRBD1,TGTGCCTCGGGACAGGGGAATGAGCAGTTCTTC,CASGQGNEQFF
TRBV19,TRBJ1-1,few,NA,TGTGCCAGTAGTCCCCGTTCAGGAACTGAAGCTTTCTTT,CASSPRSGTEAFF
TRBV30,TRBJ1-2,NA,NA,TGTGCCTGGAGTCGGCTTCAGGCGAATTACTTAAGTGGCTACACCTTC,CAWSRLQANYLSGYTF
TRBV19,TRBJ2-1,few,NA,TGTGCCAGTAGTAACCTAGGTAATGAGCAGTTCTTC,CASSNLGNEQFF
TRBV6-5,TRBJ2-3,NA,NA,TGTGCCAGCAGTTACGGCGGAGAGTCAGATACGCAGTATTTT,CASSYGGESDTQYF
TRBV7-6,TRBJ2-3,few,NA,TGTGCCAGCAGCTTAGCTGGTGGGGCTTTCGGCACAGATACGCAGTATTTT,CASSLAGGAFGTDTQYF
TRBV6-1,TRBJ1-1,NA,NA,TGTGCCAGCAGTGAATTAGGGGGAACCAGTGAAGCTTTCTTT,CASSELGGTSEAFF
TRBV5-1,TRBJ2-3,NA,NA,TGCGCCAGCAGCTTTGAGGGTGGCACAGATACGCAGTATTTT,CASSFEGGTDTQYF
TRBV4-1,TRBJ1-2,NA,TRBD1,TGCGCCAGCAGTCCAGGGGGGGACAGGTATGCCTATGGCTACACCTTC,CASSPGGDRYAYGYTF
TRBV7-2,TRBJ1-2,NA,TRBD1,TGTGCCAGCAGCTATAGACAGGGGGCCCGGGGTGGCTACACCTTC,CASSYRQGARGGYTF
TRBV7-3,TRBJ2-5,NA,NA,TGTGCCAGCAGCTTATCCGGGAACCGCCAAGAGACCCAGTACTTC,CASSLSGNRQETQYF
TRBV4-1,TRBJ1-2,once,TRBD1,TGCGCCAGCAGCCAAGACAGGGGGCTTTCCGGCTACACCTTC,CASSQDRGLSGYTF
TRBV2,TRBJ2-2,NA,NA,TGTGCCAGCACCCCAGATCGGAGCACCGGGGGGCTGTTTTTT,CASTPDRSTGGLFF
TRBV4-3,TRBJ2-7,NA,TRBD2,TGCGCCAGCAGCCTGGGACTAGCGGGACAAGGGTACGAGCAGTACTTC,CASSLGLAGQGYEQYF
TRBV14,TRBJ1-4,NA,NA,TGTGCCAGCAGCCAAATTTTCCCCGGAAGAGCGGATGAAAAACTGTTTTTT,CASSQIFPGRADEKLFF
TRBV7-6,TRBJ2-3,NA,NA,TGTGCCAGCAGCTTAGCCGACGGAGCCACAGATACGCAGTATTTT,CASSLADGATDTQYF
TRBV6-4,TRBJ1-6,once,NA,TGTGCCAGCACCCTGGGGACCCCACGGGGGTCACCCCTCCACTTT,CASTLGTPRGSPLHF
TRBV11-1,TRBJ2-5,NA,TRBD2,TGTGCCAGCAGCTTATGGACTAGCGGGAGGGCTGAGGAGACCCAGTACTTC,CASSLWTSGRAEETQYF
TRBV4-3,TRBJ2-7,NA,TRBD2,TGCGCCAGCAGCCAAGAGGGGCGGGGGGGGATCTACGAGCAGTACTTC,CASSQEGRGGIYEQYF
TRBV7-9,TRBJ2-1,NA,TRBD2,TGTGCCAGCAGCCGTACTAGCGGTAGCTCCTACAATGAGCAGTTCTTC,CASSRTSGSSYNEQFF
TRBV7-9,TRBJ1-4,NA,NA,TGTGCCAGCAGCTTAGGTGGCGGCCGGGTTAATGAAAAACTGTTTTTT,CASSLGGGRVNEKLFF
TRBV9,TRBJ2-7,NA,TRBD2,TGTGCCAGCAGCGTAGGGCGTAGCGGGAGGACCTACGAGCAGTACTTC,CASSVGRSGRTYEQYF
TRBV5-4,TRBJ1-1,NA,TRBD1,TGTGCCAGCAGCTCGAGACAGGGTCTAGAAGCTTTCTTT,CASSSRQGLEAFF
TRBV30,TRBJ2-7,NA,NA,TGTGCCTGGAGCCGCACTGAAATCTACGAGCAGTACTTC,CAWSRTEIYEQYF
TRBV7-9,TRBJ1-2,NA,TRBD1,TGTGCCAGCAGCCCGACTGGACAGGGGGCGTGGGGCTACACCTTC,CASSPTGQGAWGYTF
TRBV7-2,TRBJ2-3,NA,NA,TGTGCCAGCAGCCCCCTCCAGGATACGCAGTATTTT,CASSPLQDTQYF
TRBV5-5,TRBJ1-2,NA,NA,TGTGCCAGCAGCTTAACAGGGTCTAATCATGGCTACACCTTC,CASSLTGSNHGYTF
TRBV5-4,TRBJ2-5,NA,TRBD2,TGTGCCAGCAGTACAATAGCGGGGGGGGAGACCCAGTACTTC,CASSTIAGGETQYF
TRBV5-1,TRBJ2-3,once,TRBD2,TGCGCCAGCAGCCCCGGGGGGGCAGGGAGGGACAATACGCAGTATTTT,CASSPGGAGRDNTQYF
TRBV19,TRBJ2-1,NA,TRBD2,TGTGCCAGTAGAACAAGACTAGCGGGAGACAATGAGCAGTTCTTC,CASRTRLAGDNEQFF
TRBV7-8,TRBJ2-5,NA,NA,TGTGCCAGCAGCCCATCGCGGGAGACCCAGTACTTC,CASSPSRETQYF
TRBV7-2,TRBJ1-1,NA,NA,TGTGCCAGCAGCTTAGCCTATGAGGGAAGGCAAGCTTTCTTT,CASSLAYEGRQAFF
TRBV30,TRBJ1-5,NA,NA,TGTGCCTGGAGTCGCCAGGCGACACCCAATCAGCCCCAGAATTTT,CAWSRQATPNQPQNF
TRBV29-1,TRBJ1-1,NA,NA,TGCAGCGTTGAAAATAAGGGGTCGGGTGAAGCTTTCTTT,CSVENKGSGEAFF